Below are 23 T cell receptor beta chains sequenced from a single sample in a study of blood T cells in healthy people across ages. Using a J-beta primer mix together with a sample-barcoded 5' primer, a second PCR was run for about 6 to 12 cycles. TCRdb recomputed calls from the 5' RACE reads with MiXCR, one row per CDR3 protein. The table records about 1.4 million distinct CDR3 sequences, roughly 64% of them present only once. Sequencing input: blood. These receptors all come from a young man in good health.

This clonotype occurred a few times. The V and J genes are TRBV6-2 or TRBV6-3 and TRBJ2-1; TRBD2 might be the D (5 bases). Germline assignment: CDR1 MNHEY and CDR2 SVGEGT. The CDR3 consists of 17 residues. The V end lost 6 bases, the J end lost 8 bases, and 26 bases lay between the germline ends. In DNA, the CDR3 is TGTGCCAGCAGCTCCCCGGCCCTGCGGGCTACTCGTTATGAGCAGTTCTTC. As protein: CASSSPALRATRYEQFF.

The V and J genes are TRBV30 and TRBJ2-7; D uncertain. Germline CDR1 and CDR2: GTSNPN and SVGIG (reference sequence). The V gene lost 5 bases and the J gene lost 3 bases, with 5 bases spanning the gap. This CDR3 is built from 10 residues. The CDR3: CAWGDYEQYF. The CDR3 bases are TGTGCCTGGGGTGACTACGAGCAGTACTTC.

V usage is TRBV9 and J usage is TRBJ2-5; D might be TRBD1 or TRBD2, each matching 5 bases. There are 14 residues in the CDR3. Germline V gives CDR1 SGDLS, CDR2 YYNGEE. The V end lost 0 bases, the J end lost 4 bases, and 10 bases lay between the germline ends. CDR3 sequence reads: CASSVDSRGETQYF. The DNA of the CDR3 is TGTGCCAGCAGCGTAGATTCGAGGGGAGAGACCCAGTACTTC. Looking up the rest from reference TRBV9 and TRBJ2-5 gives the full variable domain: DSGVTQTPKHLITATGQRVTLRCSPRSGDLSVYWYQQSLDQGLQFLIQYYNGEERAKGNILERFSAQQFPDLHSELNLSSLELGDSALYFCASSVDSRGETQYFGPGTRLLVL.

This clonotype has a handful of counts. The CDR3 nucleotides are TGTGCCAGCAGGCTGTCAGACAGGGGGCTGGGTCAGCCCCAGCATTTT. Amino acid sequence: CASRLSDRGLGQPQHF. This chain connects TRBV6-2 or TRBV6-3 to TRBJ1-5; TRBD1 matches 10 bases. In germline, CDR1 is MNHEY, CDR2 SVGEGT. The CDR3 is 16 amino acids. The V and J ends lost 6 bases and 6 bases, in that order; junction bases with no gene match: 11.

V and J are TRBV7-2 and TRBJ1-1, with 9 bases aligning to TRBD1. Germline CDR1 reads SGHTA; CDR2 reads FQGNSA. The CDR3 totals 13 residues. V lost 5 bases to trimming and J lost 9 bases; unmatched junction nucleotides: 7. The CDR3 bases are TGTGCCAGCAGCCAGGGACAGGGTTGGCAAGCTTTCTTT. It yields the protein CASSQGQGWQAFF.

In this sample, this clonotype turned up once. The chain is built from TRBV7-9 and TRBJ2-3; D is tentatively TRBD1 or TRBD2 (5 bases each). The germline V gene encodes CDR1 SEHNR and CDR2 FQNEAQ (reference sequence). The CDR3 runs to 17 residues. V dropped 4 bases and J dropped 2 bases, with 19 bases sitting between them. Here the CDR3 reads CASSSFGTGPITDTQYF. Here the CDR3 DNA reads TGTGCCAGCAGCTCGTTTGGGACGGGTCCTATCACAGATACGCAGTATTTT.

V usage is TRBV10-1 and J usage is TRBJ2-5, with 10 bases identical to TRBD1. V lost 8 bases, J lost 4 bases, and 10 bases stayed unmatched. This CDR3 comprises 15 residues. The V gene's germline CDR1 is WNHNN and CDR2 SYGVQD (reference sequence). The chain's CDR3 is CASSGTGEFGETQYF. The DNA of the CDR3 is TGCGCCAGCTCCGGGACAGGGGAATTCGGAGAGACCCAGTACTTC.

V usage is TRBV7-9 and J usage is TRBJ1-1; 8 nucleotides line up with TRBD1. The germline gives CDR1 SEHNR, CDR2 FQNEAQ (reference sequence). Trimming took 4 bases from V and 0 from J; bases not matched to a gene: 4. The CDR3 sequence is 15 residues long. The CDR3 spells CASSSGTGMNTEAFF. Here the CDR3 DNA reads TGTGCCAGCAGCTCCGGGACAGGAATGAACACTGAAGCTTTCTTT. Full variable domain (rest looked up from reference TRBV7-9 and TRBJ1-1): DTGVSQNPRHKITKRGQNVTFRCDPISEHNRLYWYRQTLGQGPEFLTYFQNEAQLEKSRLLSDRFSAERPKGSFSTLEIQRTEQGDSAMYLCASSSGTGMNTEAFFGQGTRLTVV.

The chain joins TRBV11-2 to TRBJ2-7; 7 bases align to TRBD1. This CDR3 has 14 amino acids. The trim removed 5 bases at V and 5 bases at J, leaving 9 bases unmatched. CDR1 is SGHAT, CDR2 FQNNGV, per germline. The CDR3 protein is CASSIGTVIDEQYF. The CDR3 nucleotides read TGTGCCAGCAGCATAGGGACAGTAATCGACGAGCAGTACTTC.

This clonotype came up a few times. J is TRBJ2-1 and V is TRBV29-1; tentatively, D is TRBD2 (5 bases). The CDR3 spans 14 residues. V was shortened by 8 bases and J by 5 bases, with 19 bases between the two germline ends. Germline lookup yields CDR1 SQVTM and CDR2 ANQGSEA. The CDR3 loop is CSSSGVLDDNEQFF. The CDR3 nucleotides read TGCAGCTCCTCCGGGGTTCTGGACGACAATGAGCAGTTCTTC.

The rearrangement uses TRBV6-2 or TRBV6-3 and TRBJ2-1; D gene unclear. The CDR3 has 14 residues. The germline gives CDR1 MNHEY, CDR2 SVGEGT. Trimming removed 6 bases at V and 2 bases at J, with 11 bases between. In DNA form, the CDR3 reads TGTGCCAGCAGCCCACCTCCCGCCTACAATGAGCAGTTCTTC. This encodes CASSPPPAYNEQFF.

This sequence joins TRBV29-1 and TRBJ1-1; 8 nucleotides match TRBD1. This CDR3 has 15 residues. V shed 5 bases, J shed 1 base, and the junction held 9 bases outside the gene matches. CDR1 is SQVTM, CDR2 ANQGSEA, per germline. CDR3: CSVSPRTGTNTEAFF. As DNA, the CDR3 is TGCAGCGTTTCCCCTCGGACAGGGACGAACACTGAAGCTTTCTTT.

The chain has TRBV24-1 and TRBJ2-2; tentative D call: TRBD2 (5 bases). The V end lost 4 bases, the J end lost 4 bases, and 9 bases lay between the germline ends. Germline V gives CDR1 KGHDR, CDR2 SFDVKD. The CDR3 covers 14 residues. CDR3 residues: CATSDGLTTGELFF. Here the CDR3 DNA reads TGTGCCACCAGTGACGGACTTACCACCGGGGAGCTGTTTTTT.

This clonotype has a single count. The V call is TRBV5-5, the J call TRBJ1-1; D gene ambiguous. The V end was cut by 4 bases, the J end by 5 bases, with 15 bases between. This CDR3 has 14 residues. Germline CDR1 SGHKS, CDR2 YYEKEE (reference sequence). CDR3 coding DNA: TGTGCCAGCAGCCGCGGAGAACATTGGACTGAAGCTTTCTTT. Translated, it gives CASSRGEHWTEAFF.

The chain is built from TRBV20-1 and TRBJ1-1; D remains unclear. This CDR3 contains 15 residues. The germline V and J ends were trimmed by 3 bases and 4 bases, with 18 bases remaining between them. CDR1 and CDR2 from the germline V gene are DFQATT and SNEGSKA (reference sequence). CDR3 in amino acids: CSARGEAGGSTEAFF. The CDR3 DNA follows: TGCAGTGCTAGGGGTGAAGCGGGCGGGAGCACTGAAGCTTTCTTT.

This chain joins TRBV5-1 and TRBJ2-4, with D possibly TRBD2 on 5 matching bases. Looked up from germline, CDR1 is SGHRS and CDR2 is YFSETQ. CDR3 length equals 14 residues. Trimming pared 3 bases from V and 8 bases from J, leaving 15 bases between. The CDR3 sequence: CASSSEELEHIQYF. Here the CDR3 DNA reads TGCGCCAGCAGCTCGGAGGAACTAGAGCACATTCAGTACTTC.

The chain uses TRBV7-2 and TRBJ2-7, with 8 nucleotides matching TRBD2. Gene TRBJ2-5 matches the end of the DNA better, so the J call may be wrong. The germline CDR1 and CDR2 sequences are SGHTA and FQGNSA. This CDR3 contains 18 residues. The CDR3 DNA is TGTGCCAGCAGCTCATTTCCCTCGCTGTCTAGCGGGCAAGAGACCCAGTACTTC. Encoded protein: CASSSFPSLSSGQETQYF.

The chain links TRBV7-9 to TRBJ1-2; TRBD1 agrees at 12 bases. Germline lookup yields CDR1 SEHNR and CDR2 FQNEAQ (reference sequence). V shed 5 bases and J 8 bases; nucleotides not matched to a gene: 6. The CDR3 is 14 amino acids. CDR3 bases: TGTGCCAGCAGCAGGGGACAGGGGGCAGGAGGCTACACCTTC. It codes for CASSRGQGAGGYTF.

The chain joins TRBV2 to TRBJ2-2; D gene ambiguous. The germline gives CDR1 SNHLY, CDR2 FYNNEI. Trimming removed 0 bases from V and 6 bases from J, with 8 bases in between. CDR3 length: 14 amino acids. CDR3 sequence (DNA): TGTGCCAGCAGTGAAGCTCGGCCTCCCGGGGAGCTGTTTTTT. Amino acid sequence: CASSEARPPGELFF.

This chain uses TRBV29-1 with TRBJ1-2; D gene ambiguous. The CDR3 is 11 amino acids. Germline CDR1 reads SQVTM; CDR2 reads ANQGSEA. Trimming removed 7 bases at V and 2 bases at J, with 8 bases between. DNA for the CDR3: TGCAGCGAGATGGGGAACTATGGCTACACCTTC. It encodes CSEMGNYGYTF.

This clonotype turned up a few times. This sequence joins TRBV7-2 and TRBJ2-5, with D perhaps TRBD2 (7 bases). The CDR3 consists of 15 residues. V lost 1 base and J 3 bases, leaving 12 bases between the germline ends. Per the germline V gene, CDR1 is SGHTA and CDR2 is FQGNSA. The DNA of the CDR3 is TGTGCCAGCAGCTTAGGGGGGGGGCGGAAAGAGACCCAGTACTTC. It encodes CASSLGGGRKETQYF.

The V and J genes are TRBV12-3 or TRBV12-4 and TRBJ1-6; the D is unclear. V was trimmed by 5 bases and J by 9 bases, leaving 11 bases between them. CDR3 length equals 13 residues. The CDR3 DNA is TGTGCCAGCAGTCCGAGTGATAGTTCACCCCTCCACTTT. Translation: CASSPSDSSPLHF.

This clonotype appeared a few times. The chain has TRBV6-5 and TRBJ2-5, with 8 positions matching TRBD1. The CDR3 is made up of 12 amino acids. Germline V gives CDR1 MNHEY, CDR2 SVGAGI. V was pared by 6 bases and J by 5 bases, with 2 bases of the junction left unmatched. The CDR3, as DNA: TGTGCCAGCAGGGACAGGGCTGAGACCCAGTACTTC. Amino acid sequence: CASRDRAETQYF.